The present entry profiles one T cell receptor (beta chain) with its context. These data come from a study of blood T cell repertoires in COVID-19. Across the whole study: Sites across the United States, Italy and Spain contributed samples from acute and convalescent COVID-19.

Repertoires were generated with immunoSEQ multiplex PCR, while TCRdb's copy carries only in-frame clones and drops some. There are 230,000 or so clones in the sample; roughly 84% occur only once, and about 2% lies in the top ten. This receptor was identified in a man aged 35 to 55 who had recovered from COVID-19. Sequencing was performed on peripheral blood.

CDR3 residues: CASSFSPNQPQHF. DNA of the CDR3: TGTGCCAGCAGTTTCTCCCCCAATCAGCCCCAGCATTTT. The rearrangement links TRBV12-3 or TRBV12-4 to TRBJ1-5; D not certain. V shed 3 bases and J shed 3 bases, with 6 bases lying between them. The CDR3 sequence is 13 residues long.